This T cell receptor (beta chain) was recovered during a study of OX40 agonist ivuxolimab in advanced cancers. Study as a whole: Six ivuxolimab dose levels, 0.01 to 10 mg/kg, were given intravenously every 2 weeks. Dose-escalation patients' cancers were hepatocellular carcinoma, melanoma, renal cell or head and neck cancer.

TCRdb keeps only in-frame clones here, not all; method: immunoSEQ multiplex PCR. The sample records about 63,000 clones, about 88% being singletons. The CDR3 spans 13 residues. Trimming stripped 3 bases from V and 2 bases from J, with 8 bases between. The germline gives CDR1 MNHEY, CDR2 SMNVEV (reference sequence). Study results and caveats: Among the lowest levels of clonal expansion were found in partial responders at 0.1-3.0 mg/kg.

This clone was seen more than once but under ten times. The target antigen is unknown. The sample carries other DNA sequences with the same CDR3. This clonotype was obtained from an adult with an advanced solid tumor such as melanoma, head and neck, liver or kidney cancer. Here the sequenced sample was CD4+ or CD8+ T cells sorted from blood, taken in a trial of the OX40 agonist ivuxolimab. V and J are TRBV27 and TRBJ2-7; no reliable D call. This CDR3 reads CASSFPGTYEQYF. CDR3 DNA: TGTGCCAGCAGTTTCCCAGGTACCTACGAGCAGTACTTC.